The 32 T cell receptor beta chains below were found in one sample sequenced in a study of sequential checkpoint blockade in melanoma. Treatment of the sample: randomized to nivolumab then ipilimumab (arm A) or the reverse (arm B). This table comes from immunoSEQ multiplex PCR, and its TCRdb copy is limited to in-frame clones, with some not included. In the table there are fewer than 25,000 clones, 80% to 90% of which are singletons. The sample in question was CD8+ T cells sorted from blood (inferred from file names), obtained from a patient given nivolumab and ipilimumab in sequence. Every receptor here comes from a human donor with melanoma.

The J gene is TRBJ2-1, the V gene TRBV7-8; 8 nucleotides agree with TRBD2. This CDR3 region has 16 residues. Germline V gene sequence: CDR1 SGHVS, CDR2 FQNEAQ. J gave up 0 bases and V 3 bases, and 4 bases lay outside the gene matches. The CDR3 region has the DNA TGTGCCAGCAGCTTGAGGCGGGGGGTCTCCTACAATGAGCAGTTCTTC. It codes for CASSLRRGVSYNEQFF.

V is TRBV4-2 and J is TRBJ1-1; TRBD1 aligns across 9 bases. V lost 5 bases and J lost 4; bases outside the gene matches: 11. The CDR3 consists of 16 residues. CDR1 is LGHNA, CDR2 YNFKEQ, per germline. The chain's CDR3 is CASSWTTGGSGTEAFF. In DNA form, the CDR3 reads TGTGCCAGCAGCTGGACTACAGGGGGCTCAGGCACTGAAGCTTTCTTT.

The V and J genes are TRBV11-2 and TRBJ1-2; D is unresolved. CDR1 SGHAT and CDR2 FQNNGV come from the germline V gene. The CDR3 covers 14 residues. Trimming stripped 0 bases from V and 5 bases from J, with 10 bases between. CDR3 DNA sequence: TGTGCCAGCAGCTTAGATTCGGTCCCGTATGGCTACACCTTC. It translates to CASSLDSVPYGYTF. Combining the CDR3 with reference TRBV11-2 and TRBJ1-2 gives the whole variable domain EAGVAQSPRYKIIEKRQSVAFWCNPISGHATLYWYQQILGQGPKLLIQFQNNGVVDDSQLPKDRFSAERLKGVDSTLKIQPAKLEDSAVYLCASSLDSVPYGYTFGSGTRLTVV.

The chain employs TRBV2 and TRBJ1-2; TRBD1 agrees at 7 bases. J lost 5 bases, V lost 4 bases, and 13 bases had no gene match. Germline-derived CDR1 and CDR2 are SNHLY and FYNNEI. The CDR3 spans 16 residues. The CDR3 sequence is CASSGIDRDFRYGYTF. The CDR3 DNA reads as TGTGCCAGCAGTGGGATCGACAGGGACTTTCGGTATGGCTACACCTTC.

V gene TRBV30 combines with J gene TRBJ2-2, with D possibly TRBD1 on 6 matching bases. Germline V gene lookup returns CDR1 GTSNPN and CDR2 SVGIG (reference sequence). Trimming left V 5 bases short and J 2 bases short, with 12 bases between. This CDR3 spans 14 amino acids. In DNA form, the CDR3 reads TGTGCCTGGGACCCCGGGACAAACACCGGGGAGCTGTTTTTT. Amino acid sequence: CAWDPGTNTGELFF.

The rearrangement links TRBV27 to TRBJ1-1; tentatively, D is TRBD1 (5 bases). The CDR3 consists of 13 residues. Per germline, CDR1 MNHEY and CDR2 SMNVEV (reference sequence). V was pared by 5 bases and J by 4 bases, with 11 bases between. CDR3 sequence reads: CASSPDGGTEAFF. The CDR3 DNA sequence: TGTGCCAGCAGTCCGGACGGGGGCACTGAAGCTTTCTTT.

V and J are TRBV5-1 and TRBJ2-3, with D unclear. The CDR3 runs to 14 residues. Germline values: CDR1 SGHRS, CDR2 YFSETQ. The V and J ends lost 2 bases and 1 base respectively, with 8 bases between them. CDR3 DNA: TGCGCCAGCAGCTTAAGTCGAGGCACAGATACGCAGTATTTT. This gives the protein CASSLSRGTDTQYF.

The sample holds a few counts of this clone. The rearrangement joins TRBV6-1 to TRBJ2-7, with D possibly TRBD1 on 6 matching bases. There are 14 residues in the CDR3. Trimming left V 3 bases short and J 5 bases short, with 14 bases between. Germline CDR1 is MNHNS and CDR2 is SASEGT. The CDR3 sequence: CASSDGRGRDEQYF. The DNA of the CDR3 is TGTGCCAGCAGTGATGGCAGGGGAAGGGACGAGCAGTACTTC.

The chain joins TRBV6-4 to TRBJ2-1; weak D call: TRBD2 (6 bases). This CDR3 is built from 14 residues. Germline V gene lookup returns CDR1 MRHNA and CDR2 SNTAGT. The ends were cut back, 5 bases at V and 2 bases at J, with 10 bases in the middle. In nucleotides, the CDR3 is TGTGCCAGCAGTTTCCGGGAGACCTACAATGAGCAGTTCTTC. Protein: CASSFRETYNEQFF.

This clone has a single count. The rearrangement links TRBV9 to TRBJ1-5; 9 nucleotides line up with TRBD1. The CDR3 is 14 residues long. Germline CDR1 and CDR2: SGDLS and YYNGEE. V shed 4 bases, J shed 6 bases, and the junction held 5 bases outside the gene matches. This CDR3 is CASSPTGGTQPQHF. CDR3 sequence (DNA): TGTGCCAGCAGCCCTACAGGGGGCACTCAGCCCCAGCATTTT.

This clone ranks as medium-sized (0.01 to 0.1%). Other DNA sequences from this sample encode an identical CDR3 as well. The CDR3 sequence is CASSVEGLSSYEQYF. CDR3 nucleotide sequence: TGTGCCAGCAGCGTAGAGGGACTTTCATCCTACGAGCAGTACTTC. The rearrangement uses TRBV9 and TRBJ2-7; maybe TRBD2 (6 bases). Between the trimmed V and J ends, which lost 0 bases and 1 base, there was a span of 11 bases. The CDR3 extends over 15 amino acids. The germline gives CDR1 SGDLS, CDR2 YYNGEE.

Written as DNA, the CDR3 is TGTGCCAGCAGCGCGTGGACAGGCCTGACCCTGGACGAGCAGTACTTC. Translating gives CASSAWTGLTLDEQYF. The rearrangement joins TRBV9 to TRBJ2-7; 7 bases match TRBD1. V dropped 3 bases and J dropped 5; count of bases not matched to a gene: 14. CDR1 and CDR2 from the germline V gene are SGDLS and YYNGEE. The length of the CDR3 is 16 residues.

This clone was observed once. The chain links TRBV19 to TRBJ2-5; 7 bases align to TRBD1. This CDR3 region has 14 residues. Looked up from germline, CDR1 is LNHDA and CDR2 is SQIVND (reference sequence). J lost 4 bases, V lost 4 bases, and 6 bases had no gene match. As DNA, the CDR3 is TGTGCCAGTAGTACTATGACAGGGAGAGAGACCCAGTACTTC. Protein: CASSTMTGRETQYF.

The chain is built from TRBV5-5 and TRBJ1-6, with 9 positions matching TRBD1. V dropped 2 bases and J dropped 8; count of bases not matched to a gene: 2. The CDR3 length is 14 residues. CDR1 SGHKS and CDR2 YYEKEE come from the germline V gene (reference sequence). The CDR3, as DNA: TGTGCCAGCAGCTTTGGACAGGGGTATTCACCCCTCCACTTT. Its translation: CASSFGQGYSPLHF.

The genes are TRBV7-2 and TRBJ1-4; 7 nucleotides match TRBD1. V gave up 0 bases and J gave up 7 bases; unmatched junction bases: 2. This CDR3 has 14 residues. Germline assignment: CDR1 SGHTA and CDR2 FQGNSA. CDR3 sequence: CASSLAQGSEKLFF. Written as DNA, the CDR3 is TGTGCCAGCAGCTTAGCACAGGGGTCTGAAAAACTGTTTTTT.

The chain couples TRBV27 to TRBJ2-1; D is ambiguous. Per germline, CDR1 MNHEY and CDR2 SMNVEV (reference sequence). The CDR3 length is 13 residues. V was cut by 1 base and J by 5 bases, with 6 bases left in between. The CDR3 DNA reads TGTGCCAGCAGTTTATTATTTAACAATGAGCAGTTCTTC. It codes for CASSLLFNNEQFF.

This sequence joins TRBV13 and TRBJ2-7, with 7 bases lining up with TRBD2. The CDR3 is made up of 12 amino acids. CDR1 and CDR2 from the germline V gene are PRHDT and FYEKMQ (reference sequence). V gave up 5 bases and J gave up 4 bases; unmatched junction bases: 2. In nucleotides, the CDR3 is TGTGCCAGCAGCGCTAGCGGATACGAGCAGTACTTC. Amino acid sequence: CASSASGYEQYF.

The CDR3 sequence: CSVVHRGSWEQYF. CDR3 DNA: TGCAGCGTTGTCCACAGGGGGTCTTGGGAGCAGTACTTC. The chain carries TRBV29-1 and TRBJ2-7, with 8 positions matching TRBD1. From germline, CDR1 is SQVTM and CDR2 ANQGSEA. The junction had 9 bases not matched to a gene; V was cut back by 4 bases and J by 7 bases. The CDR3 sequence is 13 residues long.

V and J are TRBV5-8 and TRBJ1-4; D is undetermined. The CDR3 sequence is 16 residues long. CDR1 is SGHTS and CDR2 is YDEGEE in the germline V gene. V was cut by 3 bases and J by 8 bases, with 20 bases left in between. Here the CDR3 reads CASSSFISSLEEKLFF. The CDR3 DNA sequence: TGTGCCAGCAGCTCCTTCATTTCGTCTCTGGAGGAAAAACTGTTTTTT.

The V call is TRBV30, the J call TRBJ2-7; D is possibly TRBD2 (6 bases). Germline V gives CDR1 GTSNPN, CDR2 SVGIG (reference sequence). The CDR3 totals 15 residues. V shed 2 bases and J shed 7 bases, with 21 bases lying between them. The CDR3 nucleotides are TGTGCCTGGAGTAGGGGAACCGGGAGCCTTGAGGAGCAGTACTTC. Amino acid sequence: CAWSRGTGSLEEQYF.

The J gene is TRBJ2-3, the V gene TRBV10-2; 9 bases are shared with TRBD1. This CDR3 has 14 residues. V lost 8 bases and J lost 0; bases outside the gene matches: 3. CDR1 and CDR2 from the germline V gene are WSHSY and SAAADI. CDR3 region: CASGQGISTDTQYF. CDR3 DNA sequence: TGCGCCAGCGGACAGGGGATTAGCACAGATACGCAGTATTTT.

This clone was counted between two and nine times. The chain has TRBV4-1 and TRBJ1-1, with TRBD1 matching 7 bases. This CDR3 has 15 residues. CDR1 is MGHRA, CDR2 YSYEKL, per germline. V lost 4 bases and J lost 4; bases outside the gene matches: 9. The CDR3 region has the DNA TGCGCCAGCAGCCCCTATGAGGGGGCGGCCACTGAAGCTTTCTTT. As protein: CASSPYEGAATEAFF.

The V gene is TRBV19, the J gene TRBJ1-5, with 9 bases aligning to TRBD1. The CDR3 totals 18 residues. J lost 3 bases, V lost 8 bases, and 17 bases had no gene match. Per the germline V gene, CDR1 is LNHDA and CDR2 is SQIVND (reference sequence). CDR3 in amino acids: CASQVRRTGAGNNQPQHF. CDR3 sequence (DNA): TGTGCCAGTCAGGTTCGAAGGACAGGGGCAGGCAACAATCAGCCCCAGCATTTT.

V and J are TRBV28 and TRBJ2-2; 12 nucleotides line up with TRBD2. Trimming took 7 bases from V and 6 from J; bases not matched to a gene: 6. Germline V gives CDR1 MDHEN, CDR2 SYDVKM. This CDR3 comprises 15 residues. The CDR3 protein is CASKRTSGVSGELFF. The CDR3 bases are TGTGCCAGCAAGAGGACTAGCGGGGTTTCCGGGGAGCTGTTTTTT.

The J gene is TRBJ2-1, the V gene TRBV7-9; 10 bases line up with TRBD2. Germline loops: CDR1 SEHNR, CDR2 FQNEAQ (reference sequence). Trimming at V came to 5 bases and at J to 2 bases, leaving 6 bases not matched to a gene. CDR3 size: 16 residues. The CDR3 DNA reads TGTGCCAGCAGCCTCCAGCTAGCGGGGGCCTACAATGAGCAGTTCTTC. Amino acid sequence: CASSLQLAGAYNEQFF.

This clone came up a few times. This rearrangement joins TRBV15 to TRBJ2-2, with 10 bases lining up with TRBD2. Germline-derived CDR1 and CDR2 are LNHNV and YYDKDF (reference sequence). The CDR3 is made up of 16 amino acids. V was pared by 5 bases and J by 1 base, with 4 bases of the junction left unmatched. CDR3 in DNA: TGTGCCACCAGCGATACTAGCGGGGTGAACACCGGGGAGCTGTTTTTT. It yields the protein CATSDTSGVNTGELFF. The full variable domain, with the rest looked up from reference TRBV15 and TRBJ2-2, is DAMVIQNPRYQVTQFGKPVTLSCSQTLNHNVMYWYQQKSSQAPKLLFHYYDKDFNNEADTPDNFQSRRPNTSFCFLDIRSPGLGDTAMYLCATSDTSGVNTGELFFGEGSRLTVL.

V and J are TRBV12-2 and TRBJ1-1; TRBD1, as called in the table, went unchecked against the DNA. TRBV12-2 is flagged as a pseudogene. This CDR3 region has 15 residues. Here the CDR3 reads CASRPFTGFLPEAFF. In DNA, the CDR3 is TGTGCAAGTCGCCCCTTCACAGGGTTCCTCCCTGAAGCTTTCTTT.

This sequence joins TRBV27 and TRBJ1-2; TRBD1 aligns across 7 bases. This CDR3 has 15 amino acids. Trimming cost V 1 base and J 4 bases; bases outside gene matches: 6. CDR1 is MNHEY and CDR2 is SMNVEV in the germline V gene (reference sequence). The CDR3 sequence: CASSLFFDRAYGYTF. As DNA, the CDR3 is TGTGCCAGCAGTTTATTTTTTGACAGGGCCTATGGCTACACCTTC.

The chain has TRBV5-1 and TRBJ2-2; D not certain. Between the trimmed V and J ends, which lost 1 base and 4 bases, there was a span of 8 bases. The germline V gene encodes CDR1 SGHRS and CDR2 YFSETQ. The CDR3 is made up of 14 amino acids. The DNA of the CDR3 is TGCGCCAGCAGCTTGAGTTCAGGCACCGGGGAGCTGTTTTTT. It codes for CASSLSSGTGELFF.

The chain couples TRBV6-5 to TRBJ1-5; 7 positions match TRBD1. Trimming cost V 4 bases and J 0 bases; bases outside gene matches: 6. Germline-derived CDR1 and CDR2 are MNHEY and SVGAGI. The CDR3 is 16 amino acids. CDR3 in amino acids: CASSSGWDSSNQPQHF. The DNA of the CDR3 is TGTGCCAGCAGTTCAGGGTGGGACAGTAGCAATCAGCCCCAGCATTTT.

The V gene is TRBV12-5, the J gene TRBJ2-1; D gene uncertain. This CDR3 is built from 12 residues. Trimming took off 3 bases at V and 10 bases at J, with 10 bases between the two ends. The germline gives CDR1 LGHNT, CDR2 FRNRAP. The CDR3: CASGFGSREQFF. The CDR3 DNA is TGTGCTAGTGGTTTTGGATCCAGGGAGCAGTTCTTC.

The V gene is TRBV6-5, the J gene TRBJ2-2; 7 positions agree with TRBD1. V lost 3 bases, J lost 4 bases, and 2 bases stayed unmatched. The length of the CDR3 is 14 residues. Germline V lookup: CDR1 MNHEY, CDR2 SVGAGI. The CDR3 region is CASSYDRVTGELFF. The CDR3 DNA is TGTGCCAGCAGTTATGACAGGGTCACCGGGGAGCTGTTTTTT.